The 22 T cell receptor beta chains listed next were all sequenced from one sample in a study of shared clonotypes between healthy human individuals. Naive CD8 cells lacked CD45RO, underwent positive selection for CCR7 and left out terminally differentiated effector memory CD45RA+ cells. Clones were read by immunoSEQ multiplex PCR, and TCRdb kept only the in-frame ones, dropping some. The sample yields under 600,000 clones, roughly 98% seen once. The sample consisted of naive CD8+ T cells sorted from blood. Receptors were obtained from a man under 40 in good health.

This sequence joins TRBV29-1 and TRBJ2-1, with 11 bases matching TRBD2. After removal of 3 bases from V and 6 bases from J, the junction contained 7 bases not matched to a gene. Germline CDR1 SQVTM, CDR2 ANQGSEA. This CDR3 has 15 residues. In DNA, the CDR3 is TGCAGCGTTGAGAGACTAGCGGGAAGCCCCAATGAGCAGTTCTTC. Encoded protein: CSVERLAGSPNEQFF.

The chain couples TRBV7-9 to TRBJ2-7; perhaps TRBD1 as D (6 bases). Trimming pared 5 bases from V and 3 bases from J, leaving 11 bases between. The CDR3 consists of 13 residues. Per germline, CDR1 SEHNR and CDR2 FQNEAQ (reference sequence). The chain's CDR3 is CASSPGADYEQYF. The CDR3 DNA is TGTGCCAGCAGCCCAGGGGCTGACTACGAGCAGTACTTC. Drawing the rest from reference TRBV7-9 and TRBJ2-7, the complete variable domain is DTGVSQNPRHKITKRGQNVTFRCDPISEHNRLYWYRQTLGQGPEFLTYFQNEAQLEKSRLLSDRFSAERPKGSFSTLEIQRTEQGDSAMYLCASSPGADYEQYFGPGTRLTVT.

The chain links TRBV11-3 to TRBJ2-2; perhaps TRBD2 as D (6 bases). The CDR3 extends over 18 amino acids. The V and J ends lost 7 bases and 5 bases respectively, with 26 bases between them. CDR1 and CDR2 from the germline V gene are SGHNT and YENEEA. DNA for the CDR3: TGTGCCAGCATCTCATTGTTTCGGGGGAATGCAGTAACCGGGGAGCTGTTTTTT. Translating gives CASISLFRGNAVTGELFF.

The chain links TRBV11-2 to TRBJ2-3; no clear D gene. Trimming left V 5 bases short and J 2 bases short, with 14 bases between. In germline, CDR1 is SGHAT, CDR2 FQNNGV. This CDR3 is 15 amino acids long. CDR3 region: CASSHRVRPTDTQYF. CDR3 nucleotide sequence: TGTGCCAGCAGCCACCGGGTTCGCCCCACAGATACGCAGTATTTT.

In regard to this clone: Other DNA sequences within the sample encode an identical CDR3. The V and J genes are TRBV4-1 and TRBJ2-1, with D uncertain. This CDR3 contains 12 residues. With 1 base removed from V and 7 bases from J, the gap between germline ends came to 5 bases. Germline CDR1 and CDR2: MGHRA and YSYEKL. The DNA for the CDR3 is TGCGCCAGCAGCCAAGGCAGAAATGAGCAGTTCTTC. Its protein is CASSQGRNEQFF.

The chain is built from TRBV4-1 and TRBJ2-1; a weak D match, TRBD1 (5 bases). CDR3 length equals 20 residues. Per germline, CDR1 MGHRA and CDR2 YSYEKL. V was shortened by 0 bases and J by 2 bases, with 23 bases between the two germline ends. As DNA, the CDR3 is TGCGCCAGCAGCCAAGACGTGACTTACCACCCTCGGACACCCTACAATGAGCAGTTCTTC. Its translation is CASSQDVTYHPRTPYNEQFF.

The chain recombines TRBV28 with TRBJ2-5, with TRBD2 matching 10 bases. The junction had 8 bases not matched to a gene; V was cut back by 2 bases and J by 5 bases. The CDR3 is made up of 16 amino acids. Looked up from germline, CDR1 is MDHEN and CDR2 is SYDVKM. In DNA form, the CDR3 reads TGTGCCAGCAGTTTAGCTCTAGCGGGAGATAGGGAGACCCAGTACTTC. This sequence encodes CASSLALAGDRETQYF.

This clone is a singleton in its sample. The chain couples TRBV9 to TRBJ2-1, with D uncertain. Germline V CDR1 and CDR2: SGDLS, YYNGEE. V lost 0 bases and J lost 1, with 14 bases in between. The CDR3 runs 17 residues. CDR3 amino acids: CASSVAEGLASYNEQFF. Written as DNA, the CDR3 is TGTGCCAGCAGCGTAGCTGAAGGGTTGGCGTCCTACAATGAGCAGTTCTTC. Full variable domain (rest looked up from reference TRBV9 and TRBJ2-1): DSGVTQTPKHLITATGQRVTLRCSPRSGDLSVYWYQQSLDQGLQFLIQYYNGEERAKGNILERFSAQQFPDLHSELNLSSLELGDSALYFCASSVAEGLASYNEQFFGPGTRLTVL.

The V and J genes are TRBV7-8 and TRBJ2-5, with D possibly being TRBD1 or TRBD2 (5 bases each). This CDR3 is built from 12 residues. Germline V gene lookup returns CDR1 SGHVS and CDR2 FQNEAQ. Trimming left V 6 bases short and J 0 bases short, with 5 bases between. The CDR3 here is CASRGHQETQYF. The CDR3 coding sequence is TGTGCCAGCAGGGGACACCAAGAGACCCAGTACTTC.

The chain has TRBV7-9 and TRBJ1-2; D gene unclear. Between the trimmed V and J ends, which lost 6 bases and 4 bases, there was a span of 21 bases. Germline V gene sequence: CDR1 SEHNR, CDR2 FQNEAQ (reference sequence). This CDR3 has 16 amino acids. CDR3 sequence (DNA): TGTGCCAGCAGGTCCCCCCGTGGGGAACTTTTCTATGGCTACACCTTC. Translating it yields CASRSPRGELFYGYTF.

The CDR3 bases are TGTGTCAGAAGCCAGAGGACAGGGGGCTTTGAAGCTTTCTTT. Translating it yields CVRSQRTGGFEAFF. V is TRBV7-5 and J is TRBJ1-1; TRBD1 reflects the table's D call only, with no check against the DNA. TRBV7-5 is a pseudogene. The CDR3 runs 14 residues.

The CDR3 sequence is CASSFGAVRLTDTQYF. The CDR3 bases are TGTGCCAGCAGTTTTGGGGCAGTGAGGCTCACAGATACGCAGTATTTT. This sequence joins TRBV27 and TRBJ2-3; possible D gene TRBD1, 5 bases. The V end was cut by 3 bases, the J end by 2 bases, with 15 bases between. Germline-derived CDR1 and CDR2 are MNHEY and SMNVEV (reference sequence). The CDR3 has 16 amino acids.

This chain uses TRBV19 with TRBJ2-1, with D hard to call. This CDR3 has 13 residues. V was cut by 7 bases and J by 10 bases, with 17 bases left in between. Germline CDR1 and CDR2: LNHDA and SQIVND (reference sequence). The CDR3: CASTLGRAEEQFF. For the CDR3, the DNA is TGTGCCAGTACTCTAGGAAGGGCGGAGGAGCAGTTCTTC.

In regard to this clone: This sample also contains other DNA sequences that code for the same CDR3. The chain uses TRBV27 and TRBJ2-2; D not resolved. The CDR3 is made up of 11 amino acids. Trimming cost V 4 bases and J 5 bases, with 2 bases left between them. In germline, CDR1 is MNHEY, CDR2 SMNVEV (reference sequence). CDR3: CASSSTGELFF. Written as DNA, the CDR3 is TGTGCCAGCAGTTCGACCGGGGAGCTGTTTTTT.

The V and J genes are TRBV27 and TRBJ2-3; D is undetermined. Trimming removed 2 bases at V and 6 bases at J, with 6 bases between. Looked up from germline, CDR1 is MNHEY and CDR2 is SMNVEV (reference sequence). This CDR3 has 12 residues. DNA of the CDR3: TGTGCCAGCAGTTTAAACCAGGATACGCAGTATTTT. This sequence encodes CASSLNQDTQYF.

This chain connects TRBV18 to TRBJ2-1, with TRBD2 matching 14 bases. The V gene's germline CDR1 is KGHSH and CDR2 LQKENI. The CDR3 consists of 16 residues. The J segment lost 9 bases and the V segment lost 0 bases, leaving 4 bases of the junction unmatched. The CDR3 sequence: CASSPPGLAGAGEQFF. The DNA of the CDR3 is TGTGCCAGCTCACCACCGGGACTAGCGGGAGCGGGTGAGCAGTTCTTC.

This sequence joins TRBV4-1 and TRBJ1-1; D remains unclear. Germline loops: CDR1 MGHRA, CDR2 YSYEKL. The CDR3 runs to 11 residues. V lost 1 base to trimming and J lost 6 bases, with 3 bases between them. The CDR3 is CASSQASEAFF. The CDR3 region has the DNA TGCGCCAGCAGCCAAGCGTCTGAAGCTTTCTTT.

CDR3 DNA: TGTGCCAGCAGTCCCCGATCCCTGGGCACTGAAGCTTTCTTT. This gives the protein CASSPRSLGTEAFF. The V call is TRBV6-1, the J call TRBJ1-1; D call uncertain. Germline lookup yields CDR1 MNHNS and CDR2 SASEGT. CDR3 length: 14 amino acids. Trimming shortened V by 5 bases and J by 4 bases, and 14 bases separated the two germline ends.

This chain uses TRBV2 with TRBJ2-7; TRBD2 matches at 12 bases. V gave up 8 bases and J gave up 0 bases; unmatched junction bases: 8. CDR1 is SNHLY and CDR2 is FYNNEI in the germline V gene. This CDR3 comprises 16 residues. This CDR3 is CASFAGTSGFSYEQYF. In DNA, the CDR3 is TGTGCCAGCTTCGCAGGGACTAGCGGGTTCTCCTACGAGCAGTACTTC.

The V gene is TRBV27, the J gene TRBJ2-4; tentative D call: TRBD1 (6 bases). V lost 6 bases, J lost 0 bases, and 9 bases lay in between. The germline V gene has CDR1 MNHEY and CDR2 SMNVEV (reference sequence). The CDR3 contains 14 residues. CDR3 residues: CASRTRGAKNIQYF. The CDR3 coding sequence is TGTGCCAGCAGAACCAGGGGAGCCAAAAACATTCAGTACTTC.

This chain links TRBV19 with TRBJ2-1; D is unresolved. The CDR3 runs 12 residues. Per germline, CDR1 LNHDA and CDR2 SQIVND (reference sequence). Trimming pared 3 bases from V and 7 bases from J, leaving 7 bases between. The CDR3: CASSIYSNEQFF. CDR3 nucleotides: TGTGCCAGTAGTATTTACAGTAATGAGCAGTTCTTC.

This chain joins TRBV7-9 and TRBJ2-1, with 9 bases lining up with TRBD2. The CDR3 length is 14 residues. V was pared by 7 bases and J by 4 bases, with 5 bases of the junction left unmatched. In germline, CDR1 is SEHNR, CDR2 FQNEAQ (reference sequence). This CDR3 is CASIGAGGYNEQFF. The CDR3 region has the DNA TGTGCCAGCATAGGAGCGGGAGGATACAATGAGCAGTTCTTC.